The clone carrying this TCR beta chain was recorded once. Its target is not known. V was cut by 5 bases and J by 3 bases, with 14 bases left in between. The CDR3 sequence is 13 residues long. Germline CDR1 reads SQVTM; CDR2 reads ANQGSEA. This sample was included in a study of post-analysis software for immune sequencing data. Looking at the study overall: Multiple sclerosis in the patients followed relapsing-remitting, secondary progressive and progressive-relapsing courses.

Unique molecular identifiers were present in the TCR beta cDNA libraries. TCRdb re-called the PCR reads through MiXCR, storing one row per CDR3 protein. The sample holds 750,000 to 950,000 distinct CDR3 sequences, roughly 58% seen once. Study-level results: TRBV5-6, TRBV5-1 and TRBV20-1 belonged to a set of roughly five TRBV segments that were more frequent in patients than controls.

V gene TRBV29-1 combines with J gene TRBJ2-7, with a tentative D call TRBD1 (7 bases). Specimen: blood. This TCR derives from a girl aged 5-17 years with multiple sclerosis. CDR3 sequence reads: CSVLGGGDYEQYF. The CDR3 DNA reads TGCAGCGTTTTAGGAGGGGGCGACTACGAGCAGTACTTC.